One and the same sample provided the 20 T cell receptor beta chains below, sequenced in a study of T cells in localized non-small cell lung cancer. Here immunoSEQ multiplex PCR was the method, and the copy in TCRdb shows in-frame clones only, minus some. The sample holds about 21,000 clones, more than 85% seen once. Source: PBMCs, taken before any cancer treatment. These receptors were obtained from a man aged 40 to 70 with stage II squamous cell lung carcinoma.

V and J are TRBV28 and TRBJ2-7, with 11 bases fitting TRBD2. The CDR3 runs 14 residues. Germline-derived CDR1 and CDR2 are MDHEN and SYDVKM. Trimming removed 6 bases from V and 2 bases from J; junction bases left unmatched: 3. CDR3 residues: CASSLSGRAYEQYF. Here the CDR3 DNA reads TGTGCCAGCAGCCTTAGCGGGAGGGCCTACGAGCAGTACTTC.

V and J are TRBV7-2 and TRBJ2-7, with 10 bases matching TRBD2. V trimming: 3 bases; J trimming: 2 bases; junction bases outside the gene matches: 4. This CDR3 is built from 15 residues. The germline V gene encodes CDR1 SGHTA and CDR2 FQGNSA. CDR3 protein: CASSFSGGPTYEQYF. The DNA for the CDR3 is TGTGCCAGCAGCTTTAGCGGGGGGCCGACCTACGAGCAGTACTTC.

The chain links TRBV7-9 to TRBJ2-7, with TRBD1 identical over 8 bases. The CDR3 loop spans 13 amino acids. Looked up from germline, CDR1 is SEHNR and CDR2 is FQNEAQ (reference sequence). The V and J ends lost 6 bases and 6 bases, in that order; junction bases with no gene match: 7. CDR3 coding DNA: TGTGCCAGCAGGGACAGGGAGAAGGGCGAGCAGTACTTC. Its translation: CASRDREKGEQYF. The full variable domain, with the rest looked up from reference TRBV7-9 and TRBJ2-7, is DTGVSQNPRHKITKRGQNVTFRCDPISEHNRLYWYRQTLGQGPEFLTYFQNEAQLEKSRLLSDRFSAERPKGSFSTLEIQRTEQGDSAMYLCASRDREKGEQYFGPGTRLTVT.

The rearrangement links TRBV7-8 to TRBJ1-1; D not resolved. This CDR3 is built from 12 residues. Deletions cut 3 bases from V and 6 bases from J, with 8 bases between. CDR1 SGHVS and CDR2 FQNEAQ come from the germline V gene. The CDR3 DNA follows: TGTGCCAGCAGCTTTAGTTGGCCTGAAGCTTTCTTT. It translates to CASSFSWPEAFF. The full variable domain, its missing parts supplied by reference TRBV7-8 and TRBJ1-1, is GAGVSQSPRYKVAKRGQDVALRCDPISGHVSLFWYQQALGQGPEFLTYFQNEAQLDKSGLPSDRFFAERPEGSVSTLKIQRTQQEDSAVYLCASSFSWPEAFFGQGTRLTVV.

CDR3: CASSLTGTRYGYTF. The CDR3 region has the DNA TGTGCCAGCAGCTTGACCGGGACTCGCTATGGCTACACCTTC. The gene calls are TRBV5-8 and TRBJ1-2; maybe TRBD1 (5 bases). Per germline, CDR1 SGHTS and CDR2 YDEGEE. V was shortened by 1 base and J by 4 bases, with 11 bases between the two germline ends. The CDR3 sequence is 14 residues long.

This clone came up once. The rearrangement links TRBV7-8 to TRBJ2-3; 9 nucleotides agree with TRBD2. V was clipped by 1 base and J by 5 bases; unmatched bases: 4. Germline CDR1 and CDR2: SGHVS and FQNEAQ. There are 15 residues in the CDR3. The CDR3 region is CASSLEVAGEDTQYF. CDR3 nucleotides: TGTGCCAGCAGCTTAGAGGTAGCGGGAGAAGATACGCAGTATTTT.

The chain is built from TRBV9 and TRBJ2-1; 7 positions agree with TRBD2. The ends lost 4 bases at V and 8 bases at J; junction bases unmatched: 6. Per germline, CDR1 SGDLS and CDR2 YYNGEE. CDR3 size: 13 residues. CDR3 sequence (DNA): TGTGCCAGCAGCCTTCGGGGGGTCGATGAGCAGTTCTTC. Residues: CASSLRGVDEQFF.

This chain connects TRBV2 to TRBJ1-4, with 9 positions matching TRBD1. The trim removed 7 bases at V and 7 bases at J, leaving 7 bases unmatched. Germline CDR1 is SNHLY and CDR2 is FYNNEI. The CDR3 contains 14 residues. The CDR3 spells CASTSTGGREKLFF. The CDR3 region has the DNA TGTGCCAGCACATCGACAGGGGGGCGTGAAAAACTGTTTTTT.

The CDR3, as DNA: TGTGCCAGCAGTTACTCGGTCTATTTCTCCTACGAGCAGTACTTC. Amino acid sequence: CASSYSVYFSYEQYF. The V and J genes are TRBV6-5 and TRBJ2-7; D is undetermined. V shed 0 bases and J shed 0 bases, with 9 bases lying between them. This CDR3 has 15 amino acids. CDR1 MNHEY and CDR2 SVGAGI come from the germline V gene.

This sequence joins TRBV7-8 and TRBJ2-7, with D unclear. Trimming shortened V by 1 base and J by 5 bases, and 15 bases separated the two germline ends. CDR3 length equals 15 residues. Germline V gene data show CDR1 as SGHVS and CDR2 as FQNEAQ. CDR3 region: CASSLGQNRFHEQYF. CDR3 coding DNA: TGTGCCAGCAGCTTAGGGCAGAATCGCTTCCACGAGCAGTACTTC.

CDR3 sequence: CASSLPPGLGTGELFF. CDR3 bases: TGTGCCAGCAGCTTACCCCCGGGACTAGGAACCGGGGAGCTGTTTTTT. The V gene is TRBV11-3, the J gene TRBJ2-2; TRBD2 matches 8 bases. The ends lost 2 bases at V and 5 bases at J; junction bases unmatched: 7. The V gene's germline CDR1 is SGHNT and CDR2 YENEEA. This CDR3 region has 16 residues. The full variable domain, rest sourced from reference TRBV11-3 and TRBJ2-2, is EAGVVQSPRYKIIEKKQPVAFWCNPISGHNTLYWYLQNLGQGPELLIRYENEEAVDDSQLPKDRFSAERLKGVDSTLKIQPAELGDSAVYLCASSLPPGLGTGELFFGEGSRLTVL.

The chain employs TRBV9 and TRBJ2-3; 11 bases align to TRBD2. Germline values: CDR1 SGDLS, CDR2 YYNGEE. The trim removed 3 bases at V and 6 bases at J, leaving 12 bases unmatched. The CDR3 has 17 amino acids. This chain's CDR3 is CASSGWRSGGAWDTQYF. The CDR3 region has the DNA TGTGCCAGCAGCGGCTGGCGTAGCGGGGGGGCGTGGGATACGCAGTATTTT.

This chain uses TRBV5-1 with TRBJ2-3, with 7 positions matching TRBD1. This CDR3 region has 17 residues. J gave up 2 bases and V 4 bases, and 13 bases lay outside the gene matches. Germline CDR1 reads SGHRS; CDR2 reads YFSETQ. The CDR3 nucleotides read TGCGCCAGCAGCCGGGACGGACAGGATCCTATCACAGATACGCAGTATTTT. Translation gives CASSRDGQDPITDTQYF.

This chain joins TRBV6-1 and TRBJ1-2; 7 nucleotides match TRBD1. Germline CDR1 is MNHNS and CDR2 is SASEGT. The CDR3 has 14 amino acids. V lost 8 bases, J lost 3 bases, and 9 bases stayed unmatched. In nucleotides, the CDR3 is TGTGCCAGCCTCTCAAACGGACAGGACTATGGCTACACCTTC. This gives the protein CASLSNGQDYGYTF.

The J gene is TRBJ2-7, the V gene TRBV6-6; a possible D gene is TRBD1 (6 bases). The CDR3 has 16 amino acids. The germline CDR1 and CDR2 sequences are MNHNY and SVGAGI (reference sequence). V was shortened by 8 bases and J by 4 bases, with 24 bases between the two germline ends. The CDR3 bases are TGTGCCAGCGGGTACCTACAGGGATCCCTGATATACGAGCAGTACTTC. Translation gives CASGYLQGSLIYEQYF.

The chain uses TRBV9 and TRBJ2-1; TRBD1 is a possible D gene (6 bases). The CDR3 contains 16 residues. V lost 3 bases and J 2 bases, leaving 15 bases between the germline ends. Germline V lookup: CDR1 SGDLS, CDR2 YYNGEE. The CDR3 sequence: CASSAAGTPAYNEQFF. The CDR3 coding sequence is TGTGCCAGCAGCGCCGCCGGGACACCCGCCTACAATGAGCAGTTCTTC.

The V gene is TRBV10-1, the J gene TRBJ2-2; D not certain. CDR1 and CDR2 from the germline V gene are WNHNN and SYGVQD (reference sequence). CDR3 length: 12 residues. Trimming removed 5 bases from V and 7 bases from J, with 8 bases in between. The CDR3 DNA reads TGCGCCAGCAGTTCTAAGGACGGGGAGCTGTTTTTT. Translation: CASSSKDGELFF.

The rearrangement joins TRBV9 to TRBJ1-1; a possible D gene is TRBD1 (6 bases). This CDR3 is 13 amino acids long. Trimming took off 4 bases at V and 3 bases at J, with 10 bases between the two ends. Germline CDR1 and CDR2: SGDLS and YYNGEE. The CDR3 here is CASSLWTDTEAFF. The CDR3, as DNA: TGTGCCAGCAGCTTGTGGACAGACACTGAAGCTTTCTTT.

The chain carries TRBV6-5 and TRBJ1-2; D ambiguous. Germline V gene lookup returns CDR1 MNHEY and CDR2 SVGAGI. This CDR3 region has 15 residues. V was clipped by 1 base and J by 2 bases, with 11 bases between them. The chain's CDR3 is CASSYWRTANYGYTF. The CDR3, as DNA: TGTGCCAGCAGTTACTGGCGTACGGCGAACTATGGCTACACCTTC.

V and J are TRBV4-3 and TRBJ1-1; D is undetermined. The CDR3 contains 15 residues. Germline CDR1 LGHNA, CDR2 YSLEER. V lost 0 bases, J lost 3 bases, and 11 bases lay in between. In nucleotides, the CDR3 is TGCGCCAGCAGCCAAGATCCGGATGGGGACACTGAAGCTTTCTTT. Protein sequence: CASSQDPDGDTEAFF.